The T cell receptor beta chain described here comes from a study of blood T cells in healthy people across ages. Study results and caveats: Since the PBMCs were unsorted, naive and antigen-experienced cells could not be conclusively compared. The fall in TCR beta diversity per million T cells was roughly linear with age.

PCR was performed a second time for 7 to 11 cycles using a sample-barcoded 5' primer and a J-beta primer mix. TCRdb reprocessed the 5' RACE reads with MiXCR, giving one entry per CDR3 protein. The data hold 1.5 million to 2 million distinct CDR3 sequences, with roughly 32% observed a single time. This clonotype showed up many times. Antigen specificity is unknown. Trimming cost V 1 base and J 6 bases; bases outside gene matches: 4. Germline values: CDR1 SGHDN, CDR2 FVKESK. The CDR3 covers 14 residues. The material sequenced was blood. The source is a woman in her 30s in good health. The rearrangement joins TRBV14 to TRBJ1-2; TRBD1 aligns across 8 bases. The CDR3: CASSQGAGGHGYTF. The CDR3 bases are TGTGCCAGCAGCCAAGGCGCAGGGGGCCATGGCTACACCTTC. Complete variable domain (other parts from reference TRBV14 and TRBJ1-2): EAGVTQFPSHSVIEKGQTVTLRCDPISGHDNLYWYRRVMGKEIKFLLHFVKESKQDESGMPNNRFLAERTGGTYSTLKVQPAELEDSGVYFCASSQGAGGHGYTFGSGTRLTVV.